This T cell receptor (beta chain) comes out of a study of blood T cell repertoires in COVID-19. Produced via immunoSEQ multiplex PCR; TCRdb's table is partial and in-frame only. The sample lists about 140,000 clones; around 81% were seen once. Trimming removed 3 bases from V and 7 bases from J, with 13 bases in between. Germline lookup yields CDR1 SNHLY and CDR2 FYNNEI. The length of the CDR3 is 14 residues. Sequencing was carried out using peripheral blood. The rearrangement uses TRBV2 and TRBJ2-1; a weak D match, TRBD2 (5 bases). The clonotype was recovered from a human donor in a cohort sampled during active COVID-19. CDR3 bases: TGTGCCAGCAGTGATGGTTTGCCGGGGAATGAGCAGTTCTTC. Protein product: CASSDGLPGNEQFF. The full variable domain, with the rest looked up from reference TRBV2 and TRBJ2-1, is EPEVTQTPSHQVTQMGQEVILRCVPISNHLYFYWYRQILGQKVEFLVSFYNNEISEKSEIFDDQFSVERPDGSNFTLKIRSTKLEDSAMYFCASSDGLPGNEQFFGPGTRLTVL.